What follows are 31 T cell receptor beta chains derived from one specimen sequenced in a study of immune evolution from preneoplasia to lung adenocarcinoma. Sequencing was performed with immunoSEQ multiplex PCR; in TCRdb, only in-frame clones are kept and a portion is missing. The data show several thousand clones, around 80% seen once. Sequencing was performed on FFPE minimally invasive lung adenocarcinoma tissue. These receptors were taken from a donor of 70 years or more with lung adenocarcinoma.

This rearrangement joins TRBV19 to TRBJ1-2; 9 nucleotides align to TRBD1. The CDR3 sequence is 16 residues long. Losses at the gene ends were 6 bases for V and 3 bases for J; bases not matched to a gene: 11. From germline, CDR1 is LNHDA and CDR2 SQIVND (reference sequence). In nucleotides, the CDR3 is TGTGCCAGTAGACCCGGGACAGGGTTCGGCCACTATGGCTACACCTTC. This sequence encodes CASRPGTGFGHYGYTF. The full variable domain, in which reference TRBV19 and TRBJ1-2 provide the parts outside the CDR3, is DGGITQSPKYLFRKEGQNVTLSCEQNLNHDAMYWYRQDPGQGLRLIYYSQIVNDFQKGDIAEGYSVSREKKESFPLTVTSAQKNPTAFYLCASRPGTGFGHYGYTFGSGTRLTVV.

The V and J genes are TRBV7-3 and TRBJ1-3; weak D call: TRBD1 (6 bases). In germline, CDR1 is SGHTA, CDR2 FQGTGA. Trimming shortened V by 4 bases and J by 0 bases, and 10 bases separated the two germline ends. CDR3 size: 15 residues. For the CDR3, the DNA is TGTGCCAGCAGCTCCGGAGGGGGCTCTGGAAACACCATATATTTT. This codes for CASSSGGGSGNTIYF. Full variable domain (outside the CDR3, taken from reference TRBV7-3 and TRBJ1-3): GAGVSQTPSNKVTEKGKYVELRCDPISGHTALYWYRQSLGQGPEFLIYFQGTGAADDSGLPNDRFFAVRPEGSVSTLKIQRTERGDSAVYLCASSSGGGSGNTIYFGEGSWLTVV.

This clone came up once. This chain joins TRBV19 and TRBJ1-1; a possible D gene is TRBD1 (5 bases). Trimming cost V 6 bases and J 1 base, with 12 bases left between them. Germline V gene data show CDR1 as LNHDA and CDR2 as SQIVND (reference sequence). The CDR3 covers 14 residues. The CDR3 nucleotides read TGTGCCAGTAGGCCCCCCGGGACGAACACTGAAGCTTTCTTT. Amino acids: CASRPPGTNTEAFF. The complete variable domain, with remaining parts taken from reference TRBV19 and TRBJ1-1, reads DGGITQSPKYLFRKEGQNVTLSCEQNLNHDAMYWYRQDPGQGLRLIYYSQIVNDFQKGDIAEGYSVSREKKESFPLTVTSAQKNPTAFYLCASRPPGTNTEAFFGQGTRLTVV.

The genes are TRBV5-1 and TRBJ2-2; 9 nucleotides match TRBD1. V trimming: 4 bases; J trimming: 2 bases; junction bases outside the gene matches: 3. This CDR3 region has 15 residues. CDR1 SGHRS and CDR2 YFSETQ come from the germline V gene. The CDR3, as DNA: TGCGCCAGCAGCCGGGACAGGGCAAACACCGGGGAGCTGTTTTTT. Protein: CASSRDRANTGELFF.

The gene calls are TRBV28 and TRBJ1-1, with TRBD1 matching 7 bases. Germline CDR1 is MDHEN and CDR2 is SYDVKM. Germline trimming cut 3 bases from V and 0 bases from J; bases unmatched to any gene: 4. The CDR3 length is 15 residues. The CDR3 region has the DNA TGTGCCAGCAGTTTGGGACAGAAATTGAACACTGAAGCTTTCTTT. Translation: CASSLGQKLNTEAFF.

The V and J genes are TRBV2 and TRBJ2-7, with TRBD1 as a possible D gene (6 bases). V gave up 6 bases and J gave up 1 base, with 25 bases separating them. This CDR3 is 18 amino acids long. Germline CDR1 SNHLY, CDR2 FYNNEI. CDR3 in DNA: TGTGCCAGCAGCCTAGATTTCTCCGGGACAAGCTCATCCTACGAGCAGTACTTC. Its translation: CASSLDFSGTSSSYEQYF.

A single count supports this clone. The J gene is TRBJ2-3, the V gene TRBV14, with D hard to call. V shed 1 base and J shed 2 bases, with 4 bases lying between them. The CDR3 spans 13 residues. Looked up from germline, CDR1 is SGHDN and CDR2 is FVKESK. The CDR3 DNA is TGTGCCAGCAGCCAAGGACACACAGATACGCAGTATTTT. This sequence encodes CASSQGHTDTQYF.

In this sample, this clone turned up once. For the CDR3, the DNA is TGCGCCAGCAGCCCGTTTAGCAGCAGTAGCACAGATACGCAGTATTTT. Protein: CASSPFSSSSTDTQYF. This chain connects TRBV4-1 to TRBJ2-3; D unclear. Germline CDR1 and CDR2: MGHRA and YSYEKL. The V end was cut by 4 bases, the J end by 0 bases, with 14 bases between. The CDR3 runs 16 residues.

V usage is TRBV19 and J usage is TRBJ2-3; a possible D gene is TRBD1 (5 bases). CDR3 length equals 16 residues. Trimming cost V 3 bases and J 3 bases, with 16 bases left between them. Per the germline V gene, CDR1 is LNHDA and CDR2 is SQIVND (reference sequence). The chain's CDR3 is CASSIAGPRWTDTQYF. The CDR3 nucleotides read TGTGCCAGTAGTATCGCAGGGCCCAGGTGGACAGATACGCAGTATTTT.

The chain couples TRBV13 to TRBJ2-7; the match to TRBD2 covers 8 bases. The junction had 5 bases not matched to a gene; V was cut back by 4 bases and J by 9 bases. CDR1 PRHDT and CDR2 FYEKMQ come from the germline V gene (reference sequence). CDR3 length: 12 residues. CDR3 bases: TGTGCCAGCAGCTCCCAGGGACTAGGGCAGTACTTC. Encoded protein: CASSSQGLGQYF. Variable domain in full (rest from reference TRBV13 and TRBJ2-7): AAGVIQSPRHLIKEKRETATLKCYPIPRHDTVYWYQQGPGQDPQFLISFYEKMQSDKGSIPDRFSAQQFSDYHSELNMSSLELGDSALYFCASSSQGLGQYFGPGTRLTVT.

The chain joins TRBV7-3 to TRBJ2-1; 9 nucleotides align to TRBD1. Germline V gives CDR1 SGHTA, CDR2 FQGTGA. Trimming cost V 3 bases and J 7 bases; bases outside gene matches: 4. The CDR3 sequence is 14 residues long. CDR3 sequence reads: CASSFDRGSNEQFF. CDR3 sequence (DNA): TGTGCCAGCAGCTTTGACAGGGGGAGTAATGAGCAGTTCTTC.

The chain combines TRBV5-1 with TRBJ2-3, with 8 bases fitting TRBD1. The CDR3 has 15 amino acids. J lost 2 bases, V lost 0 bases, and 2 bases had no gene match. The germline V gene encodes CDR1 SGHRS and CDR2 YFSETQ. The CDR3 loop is CASSLGTGHTDTQYF. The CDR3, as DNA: TGCGCCAGCAGCTTGGGGACAGGGCACACAGATACGCAGTATTTT.

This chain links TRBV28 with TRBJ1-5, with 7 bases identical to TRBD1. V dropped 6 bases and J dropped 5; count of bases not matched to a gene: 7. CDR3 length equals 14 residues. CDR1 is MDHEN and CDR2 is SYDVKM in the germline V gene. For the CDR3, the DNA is TGTGCCAGCAGATCAGGGGGGCCCTATCAGCCCCAGCATTTT. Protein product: CASRSGGPYQPQHF.

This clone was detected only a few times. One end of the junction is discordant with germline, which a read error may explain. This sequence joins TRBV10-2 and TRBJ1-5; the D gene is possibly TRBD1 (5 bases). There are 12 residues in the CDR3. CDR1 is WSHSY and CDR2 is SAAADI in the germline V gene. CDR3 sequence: CASSELQGPYAF. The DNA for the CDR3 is TGCGCCAGCAGTGAGTTGCAGGGCCCGTACGCTTTT.

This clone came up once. The CDR3 sequence is CAISQDGNQPQHF. The CDR3 nucleotides read TGTGCCATCAGTCAGGATGGCAATCAGCCCCAGCATTTT. The chain links TRBV10-3 to TRBJ1-5, with unresolved D. V lost 5 bases to trimming and J lost 2 bases, with 7 bases between them. Germline V gene data show CDR1 as ENHRY and CDR2 as SYGVKD. The CDR3 extends over 13 amino acids.

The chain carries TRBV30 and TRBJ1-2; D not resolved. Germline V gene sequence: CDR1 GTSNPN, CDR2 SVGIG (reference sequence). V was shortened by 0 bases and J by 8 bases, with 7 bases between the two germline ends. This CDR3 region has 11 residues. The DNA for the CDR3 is TGTGCCTGGAGTGTATTACAGGGCTACACCTTC. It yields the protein CAWSVLQGYTF.

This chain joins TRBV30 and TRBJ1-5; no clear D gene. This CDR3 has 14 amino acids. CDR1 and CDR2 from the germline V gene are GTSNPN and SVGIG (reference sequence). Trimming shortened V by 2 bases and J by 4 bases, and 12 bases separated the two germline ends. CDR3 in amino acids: CAWSPAGVNQPQHF. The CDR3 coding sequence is TGTGCCTGGAGTCCGGCCGGGGTTAATCAGCCCCAGCATTTT.

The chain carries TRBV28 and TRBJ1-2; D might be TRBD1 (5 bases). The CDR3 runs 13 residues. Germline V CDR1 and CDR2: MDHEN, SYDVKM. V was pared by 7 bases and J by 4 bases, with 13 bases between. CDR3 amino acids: CASKREGLYGYTF. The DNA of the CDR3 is TGTGCCAGCAAGAGGGAGGGACTCTATGGCTACACCTTC.

CDR3: CASSLNRATDTQYF. CDR3 in DNA: TGTGCCAGCAGTTTAAATCGGGCCACAGATACGCAGTATTTT. The chain has TRBV27 and TRBJ2-3; unclear D gene. The CDR3 covers 14 residues. V was clipped by 2 bases and J by 2 bases, with 8 bases between them. CDR1 MNHEY and CDR2 SMNVEV come from the germline V gene (reference sequence).

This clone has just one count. The CDR3 DNA sequence: TGTGCCAGCAGCCCCGGTTACGAGCAGTACTTC. Residues: CASSPGYEQYF. This rearrangement joins TRBV7-9 to TRBJ2-7; D gene ambiguous. This CDR3 has 11 amino acids. Germline V gives CDR1 SEHNR, CDR2 FQNEAQ (reference sequence). Deletions cut 5 bases from V and 4 bases from J, with 6 bases between. Supplemented by reference TRBV7-9 and TRBJ2-7, the full variable domain reads DTGVSQNPRHKITKRGQNVTFRCDPISEHNRLYWYRQTLGQGPEFLTYFQNEAQLEKSRLLSDRFSAERPKGSFSTLEIQRTEQGDSAMYLCASSPGYEQYFGPGTRLTVT.

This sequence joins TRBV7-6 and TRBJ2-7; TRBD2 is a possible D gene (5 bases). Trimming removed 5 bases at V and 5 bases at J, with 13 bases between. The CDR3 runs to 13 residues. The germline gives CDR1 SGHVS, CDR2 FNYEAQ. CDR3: CASSPGRGNEQYF. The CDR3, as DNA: TGTGCCAGCAGCCCCGGCCGGGGTAACGAGCAGTACTTC.

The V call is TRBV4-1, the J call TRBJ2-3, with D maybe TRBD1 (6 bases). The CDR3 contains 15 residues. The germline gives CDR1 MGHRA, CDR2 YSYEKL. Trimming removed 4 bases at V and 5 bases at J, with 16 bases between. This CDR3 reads CASSLAQGYGDTQYF. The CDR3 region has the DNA TGCGCCAGCAGCCTTGCCCAGGGGTACGGAGATACGCAGTATTTT.

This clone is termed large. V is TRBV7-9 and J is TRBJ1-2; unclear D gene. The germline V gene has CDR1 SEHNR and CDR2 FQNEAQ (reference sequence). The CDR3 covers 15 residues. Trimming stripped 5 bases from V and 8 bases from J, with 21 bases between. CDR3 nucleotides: TGTGCCAGCAGCCTAGAGCCCCCCGGTTGGGCGGGCTACACCTTC. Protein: CASSLEPPGWAGYTF.

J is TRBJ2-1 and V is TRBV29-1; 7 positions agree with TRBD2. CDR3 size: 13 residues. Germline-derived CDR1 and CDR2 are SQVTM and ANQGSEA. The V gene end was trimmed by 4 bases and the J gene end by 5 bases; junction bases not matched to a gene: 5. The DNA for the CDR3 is TGCAGCGTTGGGCTAGCGGTAAACAATGAGCAGTTCTTC. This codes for CSVGLAVNNEQFF.

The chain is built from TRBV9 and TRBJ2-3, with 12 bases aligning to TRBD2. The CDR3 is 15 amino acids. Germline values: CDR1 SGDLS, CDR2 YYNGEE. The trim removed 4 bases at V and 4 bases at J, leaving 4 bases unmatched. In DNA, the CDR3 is TGTGCCAGCAGCTTTCGGACTAGCGGGGCAGATACGCAGTATTTT. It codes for CASSFRTSGADTQYF.

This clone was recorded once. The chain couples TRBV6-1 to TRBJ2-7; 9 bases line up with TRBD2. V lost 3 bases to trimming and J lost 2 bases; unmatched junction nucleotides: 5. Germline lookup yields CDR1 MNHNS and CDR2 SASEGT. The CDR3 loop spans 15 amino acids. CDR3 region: CASSDDIAGAYEQYF. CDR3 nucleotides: TGTGCCAGCAGTGATGATATAGCGGGAGCCTACGAGCAGTACTTC.

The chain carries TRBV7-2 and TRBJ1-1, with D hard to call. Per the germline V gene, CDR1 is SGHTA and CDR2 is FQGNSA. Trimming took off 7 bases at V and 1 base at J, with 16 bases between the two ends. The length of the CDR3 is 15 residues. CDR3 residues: CASTRVRQENTEAFF. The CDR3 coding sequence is TGTGCCAGCACAAGAGTTCGGCAGGAGAACACTGAAGCTTTCTTT.

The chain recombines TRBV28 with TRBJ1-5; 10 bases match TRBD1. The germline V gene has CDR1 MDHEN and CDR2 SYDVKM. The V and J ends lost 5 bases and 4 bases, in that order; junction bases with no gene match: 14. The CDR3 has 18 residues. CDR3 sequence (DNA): TGTGCCAGCAGTCCACCGCCCGGGACAGGGGAACCTAATCAGCCCCAGCATTTT. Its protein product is CASSPPPGTGEPNQPQHF.

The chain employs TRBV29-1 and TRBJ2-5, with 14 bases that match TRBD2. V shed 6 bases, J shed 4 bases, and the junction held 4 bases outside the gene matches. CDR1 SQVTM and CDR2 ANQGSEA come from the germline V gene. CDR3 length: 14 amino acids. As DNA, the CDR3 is TGCAGCGTGAAGACTAGCGGGAGGGGAGAGACCCAGTACTTC. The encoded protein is CSVKTSGRGETQYF.

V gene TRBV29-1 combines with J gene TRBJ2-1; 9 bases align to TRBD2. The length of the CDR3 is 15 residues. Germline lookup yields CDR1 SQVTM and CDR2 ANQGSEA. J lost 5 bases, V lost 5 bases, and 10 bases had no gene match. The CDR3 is CSVPAGGARDNEQFF. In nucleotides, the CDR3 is TGCAGCGTTCCTGCGGGGGGGGCCAGGGACAATGAGCAGTTCTTC.

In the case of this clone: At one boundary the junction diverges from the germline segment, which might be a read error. This chain's CDR3 is CASSEQAGGPHF. Written as DNA, the CDR3 is TGTGCCAGCAGTGAACAAGCGGGAGGGCCGCACTTC. The J gene is TRBJ2-7, the V gene TRBV6-1; 10 bases match TRBD2. Germline V CDR1 and CDR2: MNHNS, SASEGT. The CDR3 sequence is 12 residues long.